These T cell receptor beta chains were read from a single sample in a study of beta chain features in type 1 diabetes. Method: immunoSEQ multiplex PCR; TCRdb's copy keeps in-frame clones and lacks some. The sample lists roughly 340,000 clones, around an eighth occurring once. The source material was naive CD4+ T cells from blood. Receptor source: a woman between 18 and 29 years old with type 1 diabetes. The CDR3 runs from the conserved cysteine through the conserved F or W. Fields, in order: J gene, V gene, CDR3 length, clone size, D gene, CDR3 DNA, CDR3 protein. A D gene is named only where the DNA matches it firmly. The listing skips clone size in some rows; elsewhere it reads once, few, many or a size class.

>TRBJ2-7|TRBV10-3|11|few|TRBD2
TGTGCCATCAGTGGGGAGGGGGAGCAGTACTTC
CAISGEGEQYF
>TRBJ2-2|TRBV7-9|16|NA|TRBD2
TGTGCCAGCAGCTCACGACTAGCGGGAGGAACCGGGGAGCTGTTTTTT
CASSSRLAGGTGELFF
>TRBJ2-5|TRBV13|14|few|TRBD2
TGTGCCAGCAGCCCAAGGACTAGCGTTGGTGCCCAGTACTTC
CASSPRTSVGAQYF
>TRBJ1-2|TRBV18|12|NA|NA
TGTGCCAGCTCACCTTCGCCAGGGGGCTACACCTTC
CASSPSPGGYTF
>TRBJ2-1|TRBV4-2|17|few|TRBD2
TGTGCCAGCAGCCAGAATGTCGGGACTAGCTGGTTGAATGAGCAGTTCTTC
CASSQNVGTSWLNEQFF
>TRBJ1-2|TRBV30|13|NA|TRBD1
TGTGCCTGGGGGTCCGACAGGGGGCTTGGCTACACCTTC
CAWGSDRGLGYTF
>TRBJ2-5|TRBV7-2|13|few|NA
TGTGCCAGCAGCCCCCGGAGGCGGGAGACCCAGTACTTC
CASSPRRRETQYF
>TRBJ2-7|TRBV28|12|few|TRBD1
TGTGCCAGCATGCAGGGGGCCTACGAGCAGTACTTC
CASMQGAYEQYF
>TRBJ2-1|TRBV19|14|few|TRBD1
TGTGCCAGTAGTATTCGGACAGGGCATGATGAGCAGTTCTTC
CASSIRTGHDEQFF
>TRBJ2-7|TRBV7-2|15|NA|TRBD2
TGTGCCAGCAGCTCCGGGACTAGCGGATTTTACGAGCAGTACTTC
CASSSGTSGFYEQYF
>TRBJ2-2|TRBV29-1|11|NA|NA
TGCAGCGGCAGTATCACCGGGGAGCTGTTTTTT
CSGSITGELFF
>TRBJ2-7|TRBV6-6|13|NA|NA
TGTGCCAGCAGTCGGACAGTAGCCTACGAGCAGTACTTC
CASSRTVAYEQYF
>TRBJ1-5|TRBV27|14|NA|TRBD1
TGTGCCAGCAGACTACAGGGGGCTGGGCAGCCCCAGCATTTT
CASRLQGAGQPQHF
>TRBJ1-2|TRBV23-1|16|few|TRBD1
TGCGCCAGACCTGGTATCAGGGGGCCATTCAACTATGGCTACACCTTC
CARPGIRGPFNYGYTF
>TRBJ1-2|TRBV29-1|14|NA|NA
TGCAGCGCCTATAGGGGCGACAGCCTCTATGGCTACACCTTC
CSAYRGDSLYGYTF
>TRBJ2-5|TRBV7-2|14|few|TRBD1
TGTGCCAGCAGCTGGGACAGGGGACAAGAGACCCAGTACTTC
CASSWDRGQETQYF
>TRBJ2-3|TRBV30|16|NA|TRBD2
TGTGCCTGGAGTGTAAAGGCGGGAGGTGGCTCTAGAACACAGTATTTT
CAWSVKAGGGSRTQYF
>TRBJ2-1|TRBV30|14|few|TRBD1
TGTGCCTGGAGACGACAGGACAGGGTCAATGAGCAGTTCTTC
CAWRRQDRVNEQFF
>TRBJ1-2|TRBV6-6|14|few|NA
TGTGCCAGCAGTCCCGCTCTGGACTCCTATGGCTACACCTTC
CASSPALDSYGYTF
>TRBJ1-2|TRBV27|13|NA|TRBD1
TGTGCCAGCAGTTCTCACAGGGGTCTGGGCTACACCTTC
CASSSHRGLGYTF
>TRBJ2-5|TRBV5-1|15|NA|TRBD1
TGCGCCAGCAGCTTGGTCGGGACAGTTGGAGAGACCCAGTACTTC
CASSLVGTVGETQYF
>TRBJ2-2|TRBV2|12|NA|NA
TGTGCCAGCAGTGGGGGCGGCGGGGAGCTGTTTTTT
CASSGGGGELFF
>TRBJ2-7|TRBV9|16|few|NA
TGTGCCAGCAGCGTAGCCCCGGGGGGGACAGCGAGCGAGCAGTACTTC
CASSVAPGGTASEQYF
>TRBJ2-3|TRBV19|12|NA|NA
TGTGCCAGTAGTATCAAGCGGGATACGCAGTATTTT
CASSIKRDTQYF
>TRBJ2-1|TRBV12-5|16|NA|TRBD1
TGTGCTAGTGGACCCACAGGGGGAAGGTCCTACAATGAGCAGTTCTTC
CASGPTGGRSYNEQFF
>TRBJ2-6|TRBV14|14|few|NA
TGTGCCAGCAGCCGGGGAGCTGGGGCCAACGTCCTGACTTTC
CASSRGAGANVLTF
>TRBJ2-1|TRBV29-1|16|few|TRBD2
TGCAGCGCCCTTGGGGGGGGTAGCGGTGGGGGGAATGAGCAGTTCTTC
CSALGGGSGGGNEQFF
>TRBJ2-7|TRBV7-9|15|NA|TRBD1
TGTGCCAGCAGCGTACAGGGACAGGGCTCCTACGAGCAGTACTTC
CASSVQGQGSYEQYF
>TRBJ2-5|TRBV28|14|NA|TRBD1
TGTGCCAGCAGTTTACACAGGGGGACAGAGACCCAGTACTTC
CASSLHRGTETQYF
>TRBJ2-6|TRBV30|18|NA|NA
TGTGCCTGGAGTGTATGGGCAGGCTACCGGCGAGGGGCCAACGTCCTGACTTTC
CAWSVWAGYRRGANVLTF
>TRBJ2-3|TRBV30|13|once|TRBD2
TGTGCCTGGAAGTCTAGCGGGGCGGATACGCAGTATTTT
CAWKSSGADTQYF
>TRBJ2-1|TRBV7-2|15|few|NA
TGTGCCAGCAGCTTTGGGGGGAGCTCCTACAATGAGCAGTTCTTC
CASSFGGSSYNEQFF
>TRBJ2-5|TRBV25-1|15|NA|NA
TGTGCCAGCAGTGACGGGAGTACCATACAAGAGACCCAGTACTTC
CASSDGSTIQETQYF
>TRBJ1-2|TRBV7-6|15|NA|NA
TGTGCCAGCAGCTTAGATCCAGGCACCAACTATGGCTACACCTTC
CASSLDPGTNYGYTF